Each of the 17 T cell receptor beta chains below was sequenced from the same sample in a study of blood T cell repertoires in COVID-19. The table came from immunoSEQ multiplex PCR; TCRdb's copy has only in-frame clones and leaves some out. The profile shows a few hundred thousand clones, roughly 90% of them singletons. The specimen sequenced was peripheral blood. Source of these receptors: a man between 18 and 29 years old who had recovered from COVID-19.

The gene calls are TRBV2 and TRBJ2-2; the D is unclear. Germline V CDR1 and CDR2: SNHLY, FYNNEI. The CDR3 is 13 residues long. V shed 5 bases and J shed 6 bases, with 10 bases lying between them. CDR3 loop: CASSPSGPGELFF. The DNA for the CDR3 is TGTGCCAGCAGTCCCAGTGGGCCCGGGGAGCTGTTTTTT.

The J gene is TRBJ1-2, the V gene TRBV29-1; 8 bases line up with TRBD1. The CDR3 is made up of 12 amino acids. With V trimmed by 7 bases and J by 5 bases, 6 bases remained unmatched. Germline V CDR1 and CDR2: SQVTM, ANQGSEA. The DNA of the CDR3 is TGCAGCGCCGTGACAGGGGATTATGGCTACACCTTC. This encodes CSAVTGDYGYTF.

The chain links TRBV5-4 to TRBJ2-1; 10 bases are a match to TRBD2. After removal of 0 bases from V and 7 bases from J, the junction contained 13 bases not matched to a gene. Germline V lookup: CDR1 SGHNT, CDR2 YYREEE (reference sequence). The CDR3 is made up of 18 amino acids. CDR3 nucleotide sequence: TGTGCCAGCAGCTTGGGGTCTAGCGGGAGTGGCCTCTCGAATGAGCAGTTCTTC. Protein sequence: CASSLGSSGSGLSNEQFF.

The rearrangement joins TRBV6-2 or TRBV6-3 to TRBJ2-1; possibly TRBD1 for D (6 bases). This CDR3 is built from 16 residues. In germline, CDR1 is MNHEY, CDR2 SVGEGT. V dropped 6 bases and J dropped 9 bases, with 24 bases sitting between them. The CDR3 nucleotides read TGTGCCAGCAGCGCCTTCCGGACAGTTTACGAGGGTGAGCAGTTCTTC. It yields the protein CASSAFRTVYEGEQFF.

A word on this clone: Within the sample, other DNA sequences also encode this same CDR3. The rearrangement uses TRBV12-3 or TRBV12-4 and TRBJ2-7; 8 bases are shared with TRBD2. V shed 3 bases, J shed 3 bases, and the junction held 1 base outside the gene matches. The length of the CDR3 is 13 residues. As DNA, the CDR3 is TGTGCCAGCAGTTTTCGGGGGGGCTACGAGCAGTACTTC. Its translation is CASSFRGGYEQYF.

The chain joins TRBV7-3 to TRBJ2-1, with TRBD2 identical over 9 bases. The V segment lost 5 bases and the J segment 10 bases; nucleotides outside the gene matches: 6. The CDR3 is 13 amino acids. Germline CDR1 is SGHTA and CDR2 is FQGTGA. CDR3 amino acids: CASSPLAGQEQFF. The CDR3 nucleotides are TGTGCCAGCAGCCCCCTAGCGGGACAAGAGCAGTTCTTC.

This chain links TRBV9 with TRBJ2-7, with D maybe TRBD2 (5 bases). The germline V gene encodes CDR1 SGDLS and CDR2 YYNGEE. Between the trimmed V and J ends, which lost 3 bases and 6 bases, there was a span of 10 bases. The CDR3 spans 12 residues. The CDR3, as DNA: TGTGCCAGCAGCGCCCTAGGAGGCGAGCAGTACTTC. It codes for CASSALGGEQYF.

The CDR3 DNA reads as TGTGCCACCAGCAGAGGGGGACAGGGAAATGAAAAACTGTTTTTT. As protein: CATSRGGQGNEKLFF. This rearrangement joins TRBV15 to TRBJ1-4; 9 bases align to TRBD1. The junction had 2 bases not matched to a gene; V was cut back by 1 base and J by 5 bases. The CDR3 length is 15 residues. Germline CDR1 is LNHNV and CDR2 is YYDKDF (reference sequence).

For the CDR3, the DNA is TGTGCCAGTAGCCAGGGCGGGAGCTCCTACAATGAGCAGTTCTTC. It is translated as CASSQGGSSYNEQFF. This chain links TRBV19 with TRBJ2-1, with 7 bases matching TRBD2. The CDR3 is 15 amino acids. Trimming at V came to 6 bases and at J to 0 bases, leaving 5 bases not matched to a gene. Germline assignment: CDR1 LNHDA and CDR2 SQIVND (reference sequence).

This rearrangement joins TRBV20-1 to TRBJ2-1; the match to TRBD2 covers 9 bases. Germline lookup yields CDR1 DFQATT and CDR2 SNEGSKA (reference sequence). The CDR3 contains 14 residues. V lost 3 bases to trimming and J lost 8 bases; unmatched junction nucleotides: 8. The CDR3: CSASGGRASHEQFF. Here the CDR3 DNA reads TGCAGTGCTAGTGGCGGGAGGGCCTCCCATGAGCAGTTCTTC.

The chain carries TRBV7-8 and TRBJ2-7; TRBD1 matches at 10 bases. The trim removed 4 bases at V and 3 bases at J, leaving 3 bases unmatched. Looked up from germline, CDR1 is SGHVS and CDR2 is FQNEAQ. The CDR3 length is 14 residues. As DNA, the CDR3 is TGTGCCAGCAGCTCGGACAGGGGGTTCTACGAGCAGTACTTC. Encoded protein: CASSSDRGFYEQYF.

This rearrangement joins TRBV7-6 to TRBJ1-4; 9 bases agree with TRBD1. The CDR3 consists of 15 residues. CDR1 is SGHVS, CDR2 FNYEAQ, per germline. The V segment lost 1 base and the J segment 7 bases; nucleotides outside the gene matches: 4. Here the CDR3 reads CASSLGTGEGEKLFF. The DNA of the CDR3 is TGTGCCAGCAGCTTAGGGACAGGGGAGGGTGAAAAACTGTTTTTT.

V gene TRBV29-1 combines with J gene TRBJ2-1; a possible D gene is TRBD1 (6 bases). The CDR3 has 12 amino acids. Germline values: CDR1 SQVTM, CDR2 ANQGSEA. Trimming left V 6 bases short and J 7 bases short, with 13 bases between. In DNA form, the CDR3 reads TGCAGCGTCCTTTCACAGGGAAATGAGCAGTTCTTC. This encodes CSVLSQGNEQFF.

This clone was observed a single time. The chain links TRBV19 to TRBJ2-1; 12 bases line up with TRBD1. In germline, CDR1 is LNHDA, CDR2 SQIVND (reference sequence). This CDR3 has 14 residues. V shed 5 bases, J shed 6 bases, and the junction held 2 bases outside the gene matches. CDR3 nucleotides: TGTGCCAGTAGTCTGGGACAGGGGGCCAATGAGCAGTTCTTC. Protein: CASSLGQGANEQFF.

This chain connects TRBV5-1 to TRBJ2-7; D remains unclear. With 4 bases removed from V and 1 base from J, the gap between germline ends came to 15 bases. Germline loops: CDR1 SGHRS, CDR2 YFSETQ. The length of the CDR3 is 15 residues. The CDR3 spells CASSPKTGFSYEQYF. Written as DNA, the CDR3 is TGCGCCAGCAGCCCAAAAACGGGTTTTTCCTACGAGCAGTACTTC. The variable domain in full, completed from reference TRBV5-1 and TRBJ2-7, reads KAGVTQTPRYLIKTRGQQVTLSCSPISGHRSVSWYQQTPGQGLQFLFEYFSETQRNKGNFPGRFSGRQFSNSRSEMNVSTLELGDSALYLCASSPKTGFSYEQYFGPGTRLTVT.

This sequence joins TRBV30 and TRBJ1-2; D gene ambiguous. The CDR3 loop spans 11 amino acids. V shed 4 bases and J shed 8 bases, with 11 bases lying between them. Germline V gene data show CDR1 as GTSNPN and CDR2 as SVGIG (reference sequence). CDR3 sequence reads: CAWTPTSGYTF. CDR3 DNA: TGTGCCTGGACCCCTACCTCGGGCTACACCTTC. Complete variable domain (other parts from reference TRBV30 and TRBJ1-2): SQTIHQWPATLVQPVGSPLSLECTVEGTSNPNLYWYRQAAGRGLQLLFYSVGIGQISSEVPQNLSASRPQDRQFILSSKKLLLSDSGFYLCAWTPTSGYTFGSGTRLTVV.

V is TRBV29-1 and J is TRBJ2-3; 7 bases agree with TRBD1. Germline V gives CDR1 SQVTM, CDR2 ANQGSEA. The J segment lost 0 bases and the V segment lost 3 bases, leaving 9 bases of the junction unmatched. The CDR3 has 16 amino acids. The DNA for the CDR3 is TGCAGCGTTGATCTCAGGGGGTTGAAGAGCACAGATACGCAGTATTTT. Translation gives CSVDLRGLKSTDTQYF.